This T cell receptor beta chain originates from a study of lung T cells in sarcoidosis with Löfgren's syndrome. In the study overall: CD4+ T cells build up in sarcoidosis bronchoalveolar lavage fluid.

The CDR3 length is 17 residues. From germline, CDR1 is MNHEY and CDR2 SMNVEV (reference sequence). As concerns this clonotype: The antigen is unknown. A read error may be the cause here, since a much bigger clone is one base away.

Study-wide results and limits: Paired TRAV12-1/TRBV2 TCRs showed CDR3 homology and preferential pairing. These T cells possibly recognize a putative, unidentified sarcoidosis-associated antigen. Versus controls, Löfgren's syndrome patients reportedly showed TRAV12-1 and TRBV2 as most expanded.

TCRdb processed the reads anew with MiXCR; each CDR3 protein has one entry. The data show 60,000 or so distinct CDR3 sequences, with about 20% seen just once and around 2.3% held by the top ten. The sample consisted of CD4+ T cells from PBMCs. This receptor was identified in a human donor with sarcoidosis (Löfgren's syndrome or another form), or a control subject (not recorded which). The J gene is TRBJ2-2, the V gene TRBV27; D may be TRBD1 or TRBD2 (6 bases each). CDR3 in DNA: TGTGCCAGCAGTAGCCTGAGGGGGGTAAAGAACGCCGGGGAGCTGTTTTTT. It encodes CASSSLRGVKNAGELFF.